The rows below give T cell receptor beta chains drawn from one sample of a study of blood T cells in healthy people across ages. TCRdb itself ran the 5' RACE reads through MiXCR, one entry per CDR3 protein. The table has some 790,000 distinct CDR3 sequences, 29% seen once. Material: blood. The receptor set was obtained from a woman of 80 years or more in good health. The CDR3 runs from the conserved cysteine through the conserved F or W. D genes are given only for firm matches. Clone size is not always given. Where it is, it says once, few, many or a class for expanded clones.

clone size: .; J gene: TRBJ2-7; V gene: TRBV29-1; D gene: TRBD1; CDR3 protein: CSVVQAGGLGEQYF; CDR3 DNA: TGCAGCGTTGTCCAGGCAGGGGGCTTGGGTGAGCAGTACTTC
clone size: .; J gene: TRBJ2-7; V gene: TRBV20-1; D gene: TRBD2; CDR3 protein: CSARLAGGLHEQYF; CDR3 DNA: TGCAGTGCTCGATTAGCGGGGGGGCTACACGAGCAGTACTTC
clone size: few; J gene: TRBJ2-1; V gene: TRBV18; D gene: .; CDR3 protein: CASSPQTVDEQFF; CDR3 DNA: TGTGCCAGCTCACCCCAGACTGTCGATGAGCAGTTCTTC
clone size: few; J gene: TRBJ1-5; V gene: TRBV7-8; D gene: .; CDR3 protein: CASSLAAISGGQPQHF; CDR3 DNA: TGTGCCAGCAGCTTAGCTGCGATCTCGGGAGGGCAGCCCCAGCATTTT
clone size: many; J gene: TRBJ1-2; V gene: TRBV14; D gene: TRBD1; CDR3 protein: CASSQDPGQGVYGYTF; CDR3 DNA: TGTGCCAGCAGCCAAGATCCGGGACAGGGCGTCTATGGCTACACCTTC
clone size: .; J gene: TRBJ2-3; V gene: TRBV6-1; D gene: .; CDR3 protein: CASSPSLGYTQYF; CDR3 DNA: TGTGCCAGCAGTCCTTCTCTCGGGTATACGCAGTATTTT
clone size: few; J gene: TRBJ1-2; V gene: TRBV11-2; D gene: .; CDR3 protein: CAIQKGDGAPNYGYTF; CDR3 DNA: TGTGCCATCCAGAAGGGGGATGGGGCACCGAACTATGGCTACACCTTC
clone size: many; J gene: TRBJ2-1; V gene: TRBV7-2; D gene: .; CDR3 protein: CASRPDLAKNNEQFF; CDR3 DNA: TGTGCCAGCAGACCAGACCTAGCGAAAAACAATGAGCAGTTCTTC
clone size: .; J gene: TRBJ2-6; V gene: TRBV7-9; D gene: .; CDR3 protein: CASSSIQGKLSGANVLTF; CDR3 DNA: TGTGCCAGCAGCTCCATACAGGGAAAACTCTCTGGGGCCAACGTCCTGACTTTC
clone size: many; J gene: TRBJ2-5; V gene: TRBV24-1; D gene: .; CDR3 protein: CATSDGREETQYF; CDR3 DNA: TGTGCCACCAGTGATGGGCGAGAGGAGACCCAGTACTTC
clone size: .; J gene: TRBJ1-2; V gene: TRBV7-9; D gene: .; CDR3 protein: CASSVRDPYSYGYTF; CDR3 DNA: TGTGCCAGCAGCGTCCGGGACCCATATTCCTATGGCTACACCTTC
clone size: .; J gene: TRBJ2-3; V gene: TRBV10-3; D gene: TRBD2; CDR3 protein: CAIRGGGRSTDTQYF; CDR3 DNA: TGTGCCATCAGGGGCGGGGGGCGAAGCACAGATACGCAGTATTTT
clone size: .; J gene: TRBJ2-7; V gene: TRBV27; D gene: TRBD1; CDR3 protein: CASATALGGQGEAEQYF; CDR3 DNA: TGTGCCAGCGCCACGGCCCTAGGGGGACAGGGTGAGGCCGAGCAGTACTTC
clone size: few; J gene: TRBJ1-1; V gene: TRBV2; D gene: .; CDR3 protein: CASSQLAGDTEAFF; CDR3 DNA: TGTGCCAGCAGTCAACTAGCGGGGGACACTGAAGCTTTCTTT
clone size: many; J gene: TRBJ1-1; V gene: TRBV4-1; D gene: TRBD1; CDR3 protein: CASSQDLGQVNTEAFF; CDR3 DNA: TGCGCCAGCAGCCAAGATCTAGGACAGGTGAACACTGAAGCTTTCTTT
clone size: .; J gene: TRBJ1-5; V gene: TRBV7-9; D gene: .; CDR3 protein: CASSQRGGADQPQHF; CDR3 DNA: TGTGCCAGCAGCCAACGGGGGGGCGCCGATCAGCCCCAGCATTTT
clone size: .; J gene: TRBJ1-1; V gene: TRBV4-2; D gene: TRBD1; CDR3 protein: CASSQDDRAMAGFF; CDR3 DNA: TGTGCCAGCAGCCAAGATGACAGGGCGATGGCTGGTTTCTTT
clone size: many; J gene: TRBJ2-1; V gene: TRBV6-2/TRBV6-3; D gene: TRBD2; CDR3 protein: CASRATSGGPIQNEQFF; CDR3 DNA: TGTGCCAGCAGGGCAACTAGCGGGGGGCCGATTCAAAATGAGCAGTTCTTC
clone size: few; J gene: TRBJ2-5; V gene: TRBV7-2; D gene: TRBD2; CDR3 protein: CASSLEVFGSGRLNEQYF; CDR3 DNA: TGTGCCAGCAGCTTAGAGGTATTCGGTAGCGGGAGACTCAATGAGCAGTACTTC
clone size: .; J gene: TRBJ2-7; V gene: TRBV12-3/TRBV12-4; D gene: TRBD2; CDR3 protein: CASSPARTSGGDNERYF; CDR3 DNA: TGTGCCAGCAGTCCCGCTAGGACTAGCGGGGGGGACAATGAGCGGTACTTC
clone size: few; J gene: TRBJ2-7; V gene: TRBV11-2; D gene: TRBD1; CDR3 protein: CASSQATQGRVSYEQYF; CDR3 DNA: TGTGCCAGCAGCCAGGCCACACAGGGGCGGGTCTCCTACGAGCAGTACTTC
clone size: few; J gene: TRBJ2-2; V gene: TRBV6-1; D gene: TRBD2; CDR3 protein: CASSVSGGFFTGELFF; CDR3 DNA: TGTGCCAGCAGTGTGAGCGGGGGGTTCTTCACCGGGGAGCTGTTTTTT
clone size: many; J gene: TRBJ1-1; V gene: TRBV5-1; D gene: .; CDR3 protein: CASSSATGASGEAFF; CDR3 DNA: TGCGCCAGCAGCTCTGCGACAGGAGCCTCGGGGGAAGCTTTCTTT
clone size: many; J gene: TRBJ2-1; V gene: TRBV20-1; D gene: .; CDR3 protein: CSARSLTGNEQFF; CDR3 DNA: TGCAGTGCTAGGAGTCTCACGGGCAATGAGCAGTTCTTC
clone size: .; J gene: TRBJ2-1; V gene: TRBV11-2; D gene: .; CDR3 protein: CASSSRGYHEQFF; CDR3 DNA: TGTGCCAGCAGCTCAAGAGGTTATCATGAGCAGTTCTTC
clone size: few; J gene: TRBJ1-6; V gene: TRBV7-9; D gene: TRBD1; CDR3 protein: CASRPSQGKNSPLHF; CDR3 DNA: TGTGCCAGCAGGCCGTCACAGGGGAAGAATTCACCCCTCCACTTT
clone size: .; J gene: TRBJ1-3; V gene: TRBV29-1; D gene: .; CDR3 protein: CSGTDPGLGNTIYF; CDR3 DNA: TGCAGCGGTACGGACCCAGGCCTGGGAAACACCATATATTTT
clone size: many; J gene: TRBJ1-5; V gene: TRBV20-1; D gene: .; CDR3 protein: CSVSIEALYRNQPQHF; CDR3 DNA: TGCAGTGTTAGTATTGAGGCCTTATACCGCAATCAGCCCCAGCATTTT
clone size: .; J gene: TRBJ2-7; V gene: TRBV2; D gene: .; CDR3 protein: CASSGGQKTYEQYF; CDR3 DNA: TGTGCCAGCAGCGGGGGACAGAAGACCTACGAGCAGTACTTC
clone size: many; J gene: TRBJ1-2; V gene: TRBV7-2; D gene: TRBD1; CDR3 protein: CASSSSAGGLGGGYTF; CDR3 DNA: TGTGCCAGCAGCTCCTCTGCAGGGGGACTAGGTGGTGGCTACACCTTC
clone size: many; J gene: TRBJ2-5; V gene: TRBV15; D gene: TRBD2; CDR3 protein: CATSRASGGVGTQYF; CDR3 DNA: TGTGCCACCAGCAGAGCTAGCGGGGGGGTTGGGACCCAGTACTTC
clone size: .; J gene: TRBJ1-4; V gene: TRBV5-4; D gene: .; CDR3 protein: CASSPERANEKLFF; CDR3 DNA: TGTGCCAGCAGCCCTGAGAGGGCTAATGAAAAACTGTTTTTT
clone size: many; J gene: TRBJ1-2; V gene: TRBV6-1; D gene: .; CDR3 protein: CASSGGNLYGYTF; CDR3 DNA: TGTGCCAGCTCCGGGGGAAACCTTTATGGCTACACCTTC
clone size: many; J gene: TRBJ2-1; V gene: TRBV12-3/TRBV12-4; D gene: .; CDR3 protein: CASSNRQTLYNEQFF; CDR3 DNA: TGTGCCAGCAGCAATCGACAGACCCTCTACAATGAGCAGTTCTTC
clone size: few; J gene: TRBJ2-2; V gene: TRBV29-1; D gene: .; CDR3 protein: CSVGGAGSHTGELFF; CDR3 DNA: TGCAGCGTTGGGGGGGCGGGGTCGCACACCGGGGAGCTGTTTTTT
clone size: .; J gene: TRBJ2-3; V gene: TRBV7-2; D gene: .; CDR3 protein: CASSPLGPRDTQYF; CDR3 DNA: TGTGCCAGCAGCCCCTTGGGACCCCGAGACACGCAGTATTTT
clone size: many; J gene: TRBJ2-4; V gene: TRBV2; D gene: TRBD2; CDR3 protein: CASSEGLAGAKNIQYF; CDR3 DNA: TGTGCCAGCAGTGAAGGACTAGCGGGGGCGAAAAACATTCAGTACTTC
clone size: few; J gene: TRBJ2-5; V gene: TRBV5-1; D gene: .; CDR3 protein: CASSYGAGGCQETQYF; CDR3 DNA: TGCGCCAGCAGCTACGGCGCCGGAGGATGTCAAGAGACCCAGTACTTC
clone size: many; J gene: TRBJ2-5; V gene: TRBV10-3; D gene: TRBD1; CDR3 protein: CAIGQGVRSETQYF; CDR3 DNA: TGTGCCATCGGACAGGGGGTACGGTCAGAGACCCAGTACTTC
clone size: many; J gene: TRBJ2-3; V gene: TRBV4-3; D gene: .; CDR3 protein: CASSQTPGTQYF; CDR3 DNA: TGCGCCAGCAGCCAAACCCCGGGTACGCAGTATTTT
clone size: .; J gene: TRBJ2-5; V gene: TRBV5-5; D gene: TRBD1; CDR3 protein: CASSWIGTGGETQYF; CDR3 DNA: TGTGCCAGCAGCTGGATTGGGACAGGGGGTGAGACCCAGTACTTC
clone size: few; J gene: TRBJ2-7; V gene: TRBV18; D gene: TRBD2; CDR3 protein: CASSPLTLGGNEQYF; CDR3 DNA: TGTGCCAGCTCACCCTTGACCCTGGGGGGGAATGAGCAGTACTTC
clone size: .; J gene: TRBJ2-3; V gene: TRBV20-1; D gene: .; CDR3 protein: CSVGVDADAQYF; CDR3 DNA: TGCAGTGTCGGCGTTGATGCAGATGCGCAGTATTTT
clone size: .; J gene: TRBJ1-1; V gene: TRBV7-2; D gene: .; CDR3 protein: CACSLEGFRTEAFF; CDR3 DNA: TGTGCCTGCAGCTTAGAGGGGTTTCGCACTGAAGCTTTCTTT
clone size: many; J gene: TRBJ2-7; V gene: TRBV21-1; D gene: .; CDR3 protein: CASSIRVQALRVRYF; CDR3 DNA: TGTGCCAGCAGCATACGGGTTCAGGCCCTACGGGTTAGGTACTTC